These 30 T cell receptor beta chains share one sample of origin, sequenced in a study of OX40 agonist ivuxolimab in advanced cancers. The repertoire was sequenced with immunoSEQ multiplex PCR; TCRdb's copy has only in-frame clones and lacks some. The sample has tens of thousands of clones, roughly 86% seen once. Here the sequenced sample was CD4+ or CD8+ T cells sorted from blood, taken in a trial of the OX40 agonist ivuxolimab. These TCRs come from an adult with an advanced solid tumor such as melanoma, head and neck, liver or kidney cancer.

This clone was recorded once. This sequence joins TRBV5-1 and TRBJ1-2; D is unclear. Trimming removed 0 bases at V and 10 bases at J, with 19 bases between. The CDR3 is 15 amino acids. Looked up from germline, CDR1 is SGHRS and CDR2 is YFSETQ. Written as DNA, the CDR3 is TGCGCCAGCAGCTTGGACAATCCGGACGGCCCGGACTACACCTTC. The encoded protein is CASSLDNPDGPDYTF.

The rearrangement links TRBV7-2 to TRBJ2-3; TRBD2 agrees at 12 bases. Germline V gene data show CDR1 as SGHTA and CDR2 as FQGNSA. The V gene end was trimmed by 1 base and the J gene end by 1 base; junction bases not matched to a gene: 9. The CDR3 spans 19 residues. In DNA, the CDR3 is TGTGCCAGCAGCTTAGTAGGACTAGCGGGGTCCCTAGGCACAGATACGCAGTATTTT. It codes for CASSLVGLAGSLGTDTQYF.

The V call is TRBV5-6, the J call TRBJ2-7, with D perhaps matching TRBD1 or TRBD2 (5 bases each). The germline V and J ends were trimmed by 4 bases and 2 bases, with 10 bases remaining between them. The germline V gene encodes CDR1 SGHDT and CDR2 YYEEEE. The CDR3 runs 13 residues. This CDR3 reads CASSGDRPYEQYV. The DNA of the CDR3 is TGTGCCAGCAGCGGGGACCGGCCCTACGAGCAGTACGTC.

CDR3 sequence reads: CASSQGDGPYEQYF. The CDR3 nucleotides read TGCGCCAGCAGCCAAGGGGACGGACCCTACGAGCAGTACTTC. The chain joins TRBV4-3 to TRBJ2-7; possibly TRBD1 or TRBD2 for D (5 bases each). The V and J ends lost 1 base and 2 bases respectively, with 9 bases between them. Germline CDR1 is LGHNA and CDR2 is YSLEER. The CDR3 totals 14 residues.

This clone was detected only a few times. This chain joins TRBV7-2 and TRBJ2-7; D gene unclear. The CDR3 totals 16 residues. Germline V gives CDR1 SGHTA, CDR2 FQGNSA. Trimming took off 3 bases at V and 2 bases at J, with 17 bases between the two ends. CDR3 in amino acids: CASSFRQDREAYEQYF. DNA for the CDR3: TGTGCCAGCAGCTTTCGCCAGGACCGAGAAGCCTACGAGCAGTACTTC.

The chain links TRBV5-3 to TRBJ2-1; 12 bases match TRBD2. TRBV5-3 is noted as an ORF with a role that remains uncertain. The CDR3 length is 14 residues. V trimming: 9 bases; J trimming: 7 bases; junction bases outside the gene matches: 8. This CDR3 reads CATQLAGGSNEQFF. CDR3 coding DNA: TGTGCCACCCAACTAGCGGGGGGCTCTAATGAGCAGTTCTTC.

The chain combines TRBV4-1 with TRBJ2-7, with D perhaps matching TRBD1 (5 bases). V gave up 1 base and J gave up 4 bases, with 14 bases separating them. Germline V lookup: CDR1 MGHRA, CDR2 YSYEKL. The CDR3 covers 15 residues. This chain's CDR3 is CASSQGQGDFYEQYV. The CDR3 DNA follows: TGCGCCAGCAGCCAAGGGCAGGGCGATTTTTACGAGCAGTACGTC.

This clone was seen a single time. V usage is TRBV2 and J usage is TRBJ2-2; tentative D call: TRBD1 (6 bases). V lost 6 bases to trimming and J lost 0 bases, with 14 bases between them. The germline gives CDR1 SNHLY, CDR2 FYNNEI. This CDR3 spans 16 amino acids. The CDR3 here is CASRDITGPNTGELFF. The CDR3 DNA sequence: TGTGCCAGCAGGGACATTACAGGGCCGAACACCGGGGAGCTGTTTTTT.

The chain joins TRBV7-3 to TRBJ1-1; D might be TRBD1 (6 bases). Germline CDR1 reads SGHTA; CDR2 reads FQGTGA. CDR3 length: 14 residues. V dropped 5 bases and J dropped 0 bases, with 10 bases sitting between them. In nucleotides, the CDR3 is TGTGCCAGCAGCCCGGGGGCCATGAACACTGAAGCTTTCTTT. Protein product: CASSPGAMNTEAFF.

This clone was found a few times. This sequence joins TRBV28 and TRBJ2-3, with D tentatively TRBD2 (6 bases). The germline gives CDR1 MDHEN, CDR2 SYDVKM. CDR3 length: 15 residues. Trimming stripped 3 bases from V and 3 bases from J, with 13 bases between. The CDR3 protein is CASSFWRGATDTQYF. CDR3 nucleotides: TGTGCCAGCAGTTTTTGGCGGGGAGCTACAGATACGCAGTATTTT.

The chain carries TRBV7-6 and TRBJ1-1, with D perhaps TRBD1 (6 bases). V gave up 2 bases and J gave up 3 bases, with 16 bases separating them. CDR3 length: 16 amino acids. Germline CDR1 SGHVS, CDR2 FNYEAQ. In DNA form, the CDR3 reads TGTGCCAGCAGCTTACGTGGCAGGGGTGGGGACACTGAAGCTTTCTTT. This translates into CASSLRGRGGDTEAFF.

The sample holds one count of this clone. CDR3 nucleotide sequence: TGTGCCAGCAGTTTCATGTACCGCGACAGGGGTGGGCTCGAAGCTTTCTTT. This codes for CASSFMYRDRGGLEAFF. The chain has TRBV28 and TRBJ1-1, with TRBD1 identical over 8 bases. The CDR3 spans 17 residues. V was clipped by 3 bases and J by 8 bases; unmatched bases: 17. Germline-derived CDR1 and CDR2 are MDHEN and SYDVKM.

The CDR3 DNA is TGTGCCAGCAGCTCATGGGAGACAGGCCTCAAAGAGACCCAGTACTTC. It encodes CASSSWETGLKETQYF. The rearrangement uses TRBV7-9 and TRBJ2-5; D perhaps matches TRBD1 (6 bases). Trimming took off 4 bases at V and 3 bases at J, with 18 bases between the two ends. Germline CDR1 SEHNR, CDR2 FQNEAQ (reference sequence). This CDR3 contains 16 residues.

The chain uses TRBV27 and TRBJ2-3, with D possibly matching TRBD2 (6 bases). Germline V gene data show CDR1 as MNHEY and CDR2 as SMNVEV (reference sequence). The length of the CDR3 is 14 residues. V lost 6 bases and J 0 bases, leaving 10 bases between the germline ends. The CDR3 loop is CASSWGVSTDTQYF. The CDR3 DNA is TGTGCCAGCAGCTGGGGGGTAAGCACAGATACGCAGTATTTT.

The chain recombines TRBV9 with TRBJ1-4; D gene ambiguous. V was shortened by 4 bases and J by 4 bases, with 11 bases between the two germline ends. The germline V gene has CDR1 SGDLS and CDR2 YYNGEE. This CDR3 region has 14 residues. CDR3 sequence reads: CASSSGLGNEKLFF. The CDR3 nucleotides read TGTGCCAGCAGCTCTGGACTGGGTAATGAAAAACTGTTTTTT.

The V call is TRBV6-1, the J call TRBJ2-7; D could derive from TRBD1 or TRBD2 (5 bases each). The CDR3 runs to 12 residues. The ends were cut back, 8 bases at V and 3 bases at J, with 11 bases in the middle. CDR1 and CDR2 from the germline V gene are MNHNS and SASEGT. For the CDR3, the DNA is TGTGCCAGCCGGGACCGAAACTACGAGCAGTACTTC. It specifies CASRDRNYEQYF.

The chain has TRBV7-9 and TRBJ2-7, with D possibly TRBD1 on 6 matching bases. In germline, CDR1 is SEHNR, CDR2 FQNEAQ (reference sequence). The CDR3 covers 16 residues. V shed 1 base and J shed 5 bases, with 18 bases lying between them. CDR3 sequence (DNA): TGTGCCAGCAGCTTAGAAGGACAGTTCAAGACCAACGAGCAGTACTTC. Protein product: CASSLEGQFKTNEQYF.

This clone was seen once. V is TRBV4-1 and J is TRBJ2-3; D unresolved. The V gene's germline CDR1 is MGHRA and CDR2 YSYEKL. The ends were cut back, 0 bases at V and 0 bases at J, with 7 bases in the middle. The CDR3 is 15 amino acids. This chain's CDR3 is CASSQDHLSTDTQYF. Written as DNA, the CDR3 is TGCGCCAGCAGCCAAGATCACCTTAGCACAGATACGCAGTATTTT.

This clone occurred once. This sequence joins TRBV19 and TRBJ1-5; D is uncertain. Germline assignment: CDR1 LNHDA and CDR2 SQIVND (reference sequence). The V gene lost 0 bases and the J gene lost 1 base, with 10 bases spanning the gap. The CDR3 is 16 amino acids. The CDR3 sequence: CASSIDSLYSNQPQHF. CDR3 nucleotide sequence: TGTGCCAGTAGTATAGACAGTCTCTACAGCAATCAGCCCCAGCATTTT.

This sequence joins TRBV29-1 and TRBJ1-1; perhaps TRBD1 as D (5 bases). CDR1 and CDR2 from the germline V gene are SQVTM and ANQGSEA. Trimming took 4 bases from V and 5 from J, leaving 14 bases between them. This CDR3 has 13 residues. Written as DNA, the CDR3 is TGCAGCGTTGCCCCTTGGGGGTTGACTGAAGCTTTCTTT. Translating gives CSVAPWGLTEAFF.

V gene TRBV28 combines with J gene TRBJ2-2, with TRBD1 identical over 9 bases. The CDR3 extends over 20 amino acids. The trim removed 5 bases at V and 0 bases at J, leaving 16 bases unmatched. Germline V lookup: CDR1 MDHEN, CDR2 SYDVKM. The CDR3 coding sequence is TGTGCCAGCAGTCCCGCCTACTTCGGGACAGGGATTACGAACACCGGGGAGCTGTTTTTT. It specifies CASSPAYFGTGITNTGELFF.

The chain combines TRBV30 with TRBJ1-4, with TRBD1 matching over 7 bases. The germline V gene encodes CDR1 GTSNPN and CDR2 SVGIG (reference sequence). This CDR3 contains 16 residues. Germline trimming cut 3 bases from V and 0 bases from J; bases unmatched to any gene: 7. The CDR3 loop is CAWRRDSFATNEKLFF. CDR3 DNA: TGTGCCTGGAGGAGGGACAGCTTCGCAACTAATGAAAAACTGTTTTTT.

The rearrangement joins TRBV18 to TRBJ2-1, with D possibly matching TRBD1 (5 bases). Trimming shortened V by 2 bases and J by 0 bases, and 5 bases separated the two germline ends. Germline CDR1 KGHSH, CDR2 LQKENI. The CDR3 totals 14 residues. Here the CDR3 reads CASSPGASYNEQFF. The CDR3 DNA is TGTGCCAGCTCACCAGGGGCCTCCTACAATGAGCAGTTCTTC.

The V call is TRBV11-2, the J call TRBJ2-2, with 9 nucleotides matching TRBD1. The CDR3 extends over 16 amino acids. Looked up from germline, CDR1 is SGHAT and CDR2 is FQNNGV. J gave up 2 bases and V 4 bases, and 5 bases lay outside the gene matches. The CDR3 protein is CASSSWDRANTGELFF. The CDR3 coding sequence is TGTGCCAGCAGCTCCTGGGACAGGGCAAACACCGGGGAGCTGTTTTTT.

This clone was observed a single time. The rearrangement links TRBV7-8 to TRBJ1-2; D not certain. CDR3 length: 16 amino acids. V lost 0 bases, J lost 6 bases, and 17 bases lay in between. Germline values: CDR1 SGHVS, CDR2 FQNEAQ. The CDR3 DNA follows: TGTGCCAGCAGCTTAGCTGGGGAGTTACATAGGAATGGCTACACCTTC. It yields the protein CASSLAGELHRNGYTF. The full variable domain, with the rest looked up from reference TRBV7-8 and TRBJ1-2, is GAGVSQSPRYKVAKRGQDVALRCDPISGHVSLFWYQQALGQGPEFLTYFQNEAQLDKSGLPSDRFFAERPEGSVSTLKIQRTQQEDSAVYLCASSLAGELHRNGYTFGSGTRLTVV.

The chain has TRBV7-6 and TRBJ2-1; TRBD1 agrees at 8 bases. The V gene end was trimmed by 5 bases and the J gene end by 6 bases; junction bases not matched to a gene: 6. CDR1 SGHVS and CDR2 FNYEAQ come from the germline V gene. The CDR3 has 14 residues. The CDR3 coding sequence is TGTGCCAGCAGCCCACGGACAGGGCCCAATGAGCAGTTCTTC. Translated, it gives CASSPRTGPNEQFF.

This chain connects TRBV6-5 to TRBJ1-5; 8 positions match TRBD1. The germline gives CDR1 MNHEY, CDR2 SVGAGI. With V trimmed by 11 bases and J by 5 bases, 11 bases remained unmatched. The CDR3 extends over 14 amino acids. The CDR3 here is CACRPDRDYQPQHF. The CDR3 DNA is TGTGCCTGCCGTCCGGACAGGGATTATCAGCCCCAGCATTTT.

The chain carries TRBV18 and TRBJ1-5; D is perhaps TRBD1 (6 bases). V was cut by 1 base and J by 6 bases, with 25 bases left in between. CDR3 length: 19 residues. The V gene's germline CDR1 is KGHSH and CDR2 LQKENI. The CDR3 bases are TGTGCCAGCTCACCACGAGGAGAGGTCTACAGGGACGTGGGTCAGCCCCAGCATTTT. This sequence encodes CASSPRGEVYRDVGQPQHF.

V gene TRBV15 combines with J gene TRBJ2-3, with D maybe TRBD2 (6 bases). The CDR3 sequence is 15 residues long. Trimming stripped 0 bases from V and 4 bases from J, with 11 bases between. Germline CDR1 reads LNHNV; CDR2 reads YYDKDF (reference sequence). The CDR3 coding sequence is TGTGCCACCAGCAGAGATCGGGGGTTACCAGATACGCAGTATTTT. Protein: CATSRDRGLPDTQYF.

The V call is TRBV4-2, the J call TRBJ1-1; TRBD1 might be the D (6 bases). This CDR3 spans 16 amino acids. Per the germline V gene, CDR1 is LGHNA and CDR2 is YNFKEQ. V dropped 2 bases and J dropped 4 bases, with 17 bases sitting between them. The CDR3 region has the DNA TGTGCCAGCAGCCAAACAACAGGGAACTTTGGCACTGAAGCTTTCTTT. It specifies CASSQTTGNFGTEAFF.